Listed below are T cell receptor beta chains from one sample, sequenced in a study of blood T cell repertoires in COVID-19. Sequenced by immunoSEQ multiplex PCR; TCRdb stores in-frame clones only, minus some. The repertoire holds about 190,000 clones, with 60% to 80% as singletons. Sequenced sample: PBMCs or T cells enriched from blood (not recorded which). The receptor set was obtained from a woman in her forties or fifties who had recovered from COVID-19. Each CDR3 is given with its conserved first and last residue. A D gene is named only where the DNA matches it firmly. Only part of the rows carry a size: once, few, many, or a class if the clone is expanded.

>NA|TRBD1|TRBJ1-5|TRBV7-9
TGTGCCAGCAGCCCCTCGGACAGGGGGCTCCATCAGCCCCAGCATTTT
CASSPSDRGLHQPQHF
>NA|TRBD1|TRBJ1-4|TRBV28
TGTGCCAGCAGTGAGCAGGGGGCCGCTGGAATCAAGGAAAAACTGTTTTTT
CASSEQGAAGIKEKLFF
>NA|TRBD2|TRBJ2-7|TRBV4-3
TGCGCCAGCAGCCAGGGAGCGGGACGGGACTACGAGCAGTACTTC
CASSQGAGRDYEQYF
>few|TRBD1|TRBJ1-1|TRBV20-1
TGCAGTGCTGCCGGGACAGGGTCATCTTTCTTT
CSAAGTGSSFF
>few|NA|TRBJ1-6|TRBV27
TGTGCCAGCAGTTTTCAGGGATCACCCCTCCACTTT
CASSFQGSPLHF
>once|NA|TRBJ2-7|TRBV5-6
TGTGCCAGCAGCCCCCTCTCCCCCTCCTACGAGCAGTACTTC
CASSPLSPSYEQYF
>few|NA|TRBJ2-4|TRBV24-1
TGTGCCACCAGTGATAGTTCGGAGGCAGGCCAATTAAACATTCAGTACTTC
CATSDSSEAGQLNIQYF
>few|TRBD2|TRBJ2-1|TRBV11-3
TGTGCCAGCAGCATAGGCGGGAGGGCCGGCTACAATGAGCAGTTCTTC
CASSIGGRAGYNEQFF
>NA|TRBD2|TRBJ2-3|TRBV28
TGTGCCAGCGGAGGCGGGAGGCTCCGGGGAGATACGCAGTATTTT
CASGGGRLRGDTQYF
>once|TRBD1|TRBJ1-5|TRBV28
TGTGCCAGCAGTTACTGGGACAGGGGGAATCAGCCCCAGCATTTT
CASSYWDRGNQPQHF
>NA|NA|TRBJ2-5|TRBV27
TGTGCCAGCAGTTTGGTTAGAGGGGGTCGAGAGACCCAGTACTTC
CASSLVRGGRETQYF
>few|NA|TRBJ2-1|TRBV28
TGTGCCACCCGAAGGTCGGGAGCGGCCTACAATGAGCAGTTCTTC
CATRRSGAAYNEQFF
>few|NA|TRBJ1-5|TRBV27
TGTGCCAGCAGTTTAACGGTGTTTCAGCCCCAGCATTTT
CASSLTVFQPQHF
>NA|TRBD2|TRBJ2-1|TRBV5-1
TGCGCCAGCAGCTCCGGGACTAGCGGAGAGGCTGAGCAGTTCTTC
CASSSGTSGEAEQFF
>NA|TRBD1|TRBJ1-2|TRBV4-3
TGCGCCAGCAGCCAAGAGGGTGGAGGGACAGGCACACTATCTAACTATGGCTACACCTTC
CASSQEGGGTGTLSNYGYTF
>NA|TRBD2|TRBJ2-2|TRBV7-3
TGTGCCAGCAGCTTAGGCGTAGCGGGATATTTAAACACCGGGGAGCTGTTTTTT
CASSLGVAGYLNTGELFF
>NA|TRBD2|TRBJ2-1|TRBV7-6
TGTGCCAGCAGCTTAGACCACTCTAGCGGGAGGGCCGGTGAGCAGTTCTTC
CASSLDHSSGRAGEQFF
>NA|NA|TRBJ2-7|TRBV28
TGTGCCAGCAGTTTTCCAATTTCGAGGTACTCCTACGAGCAGTACTTC
CASSFPISRYSYEQYF
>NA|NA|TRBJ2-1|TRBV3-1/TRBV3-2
TGTGCCAGCAGCTTACTTGGAGGGCATGAGCAGTTCTTC
CASSLLGGHEQFF
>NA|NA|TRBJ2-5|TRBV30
TGTGCCTGCGAAACTCTAGCCTCAAGCGTTGGGGAGACCCAGTACTTC
CACETLASSVGETQYF
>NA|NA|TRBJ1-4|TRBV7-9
TGTGCCAGCAGCTTAACTGCAATGTCCACTCCGGCAACTAATGAAAAACTGTTTTTT
CASSLTAMSTPATNEKLFF
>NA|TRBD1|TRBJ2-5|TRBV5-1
TGCGCCAGCAGCAGTGGACAGGGGGCTTGGGAGACCCAGTACTTC
CASSSGQGAWETQYF
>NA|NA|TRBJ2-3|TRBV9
TGTGCCAGCAGCGTAGGAGCGGGTTTAACAGATACGCAGTATTTT
CASSVGAGLTDTQYF
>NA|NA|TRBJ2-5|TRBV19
TGTGCCAGTAGTAACCGGGATCGAGACGAGACCCAGTACTTC
CASSNRDRDETQYF
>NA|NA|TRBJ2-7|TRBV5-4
TGTGCCAGCAGCCCCTCGACTAGAGAACGCGAGCAGTACTTC
CASSPSTREREQYF
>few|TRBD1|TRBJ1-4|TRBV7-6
TGTGCCAGCAGCACGACAGGGGCAACTAATGAAAAACTGTTTTTT
CASSTTGATNEKLFF
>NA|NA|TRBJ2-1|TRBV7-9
TGTGCCACAGAGGTTTCCTACAATGAGCAGTTCTTC
CATEVSYNEQFF
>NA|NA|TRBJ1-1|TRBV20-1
TGCAGTGCTAGTACAGGGTCCGGCACTGAAGCTTTCTTT
CSASTGSGTEAFF
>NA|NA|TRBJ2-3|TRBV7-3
TGTGCCAGCAGCCCATTTGCCGGGACTAGCACAGATACGCAGTATTTT
CASSPFAGTSTDTQYF
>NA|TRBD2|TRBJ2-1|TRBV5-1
TGCGCCAGCAGCCCGGGACTAGCGGACTCAAACGGGCAGTTCTTC
CASSPGLADSNGQFF
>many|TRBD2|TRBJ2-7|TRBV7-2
TGTGCCAGCAGCACCGGCGGTGGGAGGGCCTACGAGCAGTACTTC
CASSTGGGRAYEQYF
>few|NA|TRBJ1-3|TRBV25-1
TGTGCCAGCAGCCCTTCCCGTGACAGAAACACCATATATTTT
CASSPSRDRNTIYF
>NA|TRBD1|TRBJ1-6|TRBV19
TGTGCCAGTACCCGGGACAGGGGAAATTCACCCCTCCACTTT
CASTRDRGNSPLHF
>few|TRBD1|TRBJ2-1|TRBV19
TGTGCCAGTAGTATAGGACAGGGTAATGAGCAGTTCTTC
CASSIGQGNEQFF
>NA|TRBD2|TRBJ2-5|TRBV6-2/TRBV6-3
TGTGCCAGCAGTTACCCGACTAGCGGGAGTATAAAGACCCAGTACTTC
CASSYPTSGSIKTQYF
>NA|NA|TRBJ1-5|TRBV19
TGTGCCAGTACAGCGGGACATTTACAGCCCCAGCATTTT
CASTAGHLQPQHF
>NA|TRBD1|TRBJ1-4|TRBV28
TGTGCCAGCAGGGGGGGACAGGCTGAAAAACTGTTTTTT
CASRGGQAEKLFF
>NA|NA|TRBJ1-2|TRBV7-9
TGTGCCAGCAGCCCCTCCGGTAACTATGGCTACACCTTC
CASSPSGNYGYTF
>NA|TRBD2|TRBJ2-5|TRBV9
TGTGCCAGCAGCGCGGGGACTAGCGGGGCTTCGGCCCAGTACTTC
CASSAGTSGASAQYF
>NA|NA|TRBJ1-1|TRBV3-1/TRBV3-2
TGTGCCAGCAGCAGTTTACAGGGCGGCACTGAAGCTTTCTTT
CASSSLQGGTEAFF
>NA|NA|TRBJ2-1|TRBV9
TGTGCCAGCAGCGTAAATACTAGAGGGCAGAACTACAATGAGCAGTTCTTC
CASSVNTRGQNYNEQFF
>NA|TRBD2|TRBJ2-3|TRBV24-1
TGTGCCACCAGTGATTTCCCCGGACTAGCGGGAGGGATATTCACAGATACGCAGTATTTT
CATSDFPGLAGGIFTDTQYF
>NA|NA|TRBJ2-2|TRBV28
TGTGCCAGCAGGGGAGGAAACACCGGGGAGCTGTTTTTT
CASRGGNTGELFF
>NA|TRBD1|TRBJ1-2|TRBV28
TGTGCCAGCAGTTTAGGGGGACAGGGCAGCTATGGCTACACCTTC
CASSLGGQGSYGYTF
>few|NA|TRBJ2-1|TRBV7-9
TGTGCCAGCAGCCTGCGACAGGATTGGAATGAGCAGTTCTTC
CASSLRQDWNEQFF
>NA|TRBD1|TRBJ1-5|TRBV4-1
TGCGCCAGCAGCCAAGATAGAAGGACAGGACCCAATCAGCCCCAGCATTTT
CASSQDRRTGPNQPQHF
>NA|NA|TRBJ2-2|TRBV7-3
TGTGCCAGCAGCTCGACCTGGGGCCAGGGGACCGGGGAGCTGTTTTTT
CASSSTWGQGTGELFF
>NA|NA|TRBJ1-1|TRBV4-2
TGTGCCAGCAGCCAAGATTTTGGAGGGGAAGCTTTCTTT
CASSQDFGGEAFF
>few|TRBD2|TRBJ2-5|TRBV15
TGTGCCACCAGCAGAGCCCACCGTACTAGCGGAAAAGAGACCCAGTACTTC
CATSRAHRTSGKETQYF
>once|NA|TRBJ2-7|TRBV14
TGTGCCAGCAGCCCCCTCAGGGGAAACTCCTACGAGCAGTACTTC
CASSPLRGNSYEQYF
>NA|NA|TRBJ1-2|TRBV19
TGTGCCAGTGGGAGAGGAGGGGATATCTATGGCTACACCTTC
CASGRGGDIYGYTF
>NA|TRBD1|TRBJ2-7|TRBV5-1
TGCGCCAGCAGTCGGGACAGCGCCTACGAGCAGTACTTC
CASSRDSAYEQYF
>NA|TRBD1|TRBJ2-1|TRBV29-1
TGCAGCGTTGGGCAGGGGGCTCGGAATGAGCAGTTCTTC
CSVGQGARNEQFF
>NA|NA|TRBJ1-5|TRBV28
TGTGCCAGCAGTTTTCGACAGGTTGGCAATCAGCCCCAGCATTTT
CASSFRQVGNQPQHF
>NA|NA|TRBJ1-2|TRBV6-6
TGTGCCAGCAGTTACAGAAGCGGCTACACCTTC
CASSYRSGYTF
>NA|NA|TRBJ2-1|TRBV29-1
TGCAGCGCCCATGTACGTCAGGGGACCTCCTACAATGAGCAGTTCTTC
CSAHVRQGTSYNEQFF